The T cell receptor beta chain under discussion was sequenced for a study of T cell responses to AZD1222 COVID-19 vaccine. A note on this clone: Its antigen is as yet unknown.

Second-dose schedules of about 4 or about 12 weeks were combined. Here immunoSEQ multiplex PCR was the method, and the copy in TCRdb shows in-frame clones only, minus some. Altogether some 150,000 clones are present, 85% to 90% being singletons, with the ten largest covering 5% to 5.5%. The study's findings and limits: Baseline seropositivity occurred in only a handful of AZD1222 recipients. Repertoire sampling was restricted to post-peak T cell response timepoints.

The starting material was peripheral blood, obtained 28 days after the second AZD1222 dose. The receptor was derived from an adult who received the AZD1222 COVID-19 vaccine.

The CDR3 region has the DNA TGTGCTAGTGGTCCAGTCCGAACGGCTAGCGCAACTAATGAAAAACTGTTTTTT. Translation: CASGPVRTASATNEKLFF. The chain uses TRBV12-5 and TRBJ1-4; D is unresolved. Germline V gene lookup returns CDR1 LGHNT and CDR2 FRNRAP. This CDR3 contains 18 residues. Trimming pared 5 bases from V and 0 bases from J, leaving 19 bases between.